These 11 T cell receptor beta chains share one sample of origin, sequenced in a study of cytomegalovirus exposure and HLA in healthy donors (dated by TCRdb to about 2017). The library was obtained by the immunoSEQ multiplex PCR assay. Imported from immuneACCESS, the table was reduced by TCRdb to in-frame sequences with V and J called. These copies leave out some clones; in studies compared against another copy, an unresolved V gene accounts for under half, and the cause of the remainder is not known. This sample comprises 180,000 or so clones, more than 75% of them detected only once. 1.4% of the sample comes from the top ten. Sequenced input: PBMCs. These receptors came from a woman in her 30s in good health and CMV-seronegative.

The V gene is TRBV27, the J gene TRBJ2-1; D gene ambiguous. This CDR3 spans 13 amino acids. Germline loops: CDR1 MNHEY, CDR2 SMNVEV (reference sequence). Deletions cut 5 bases from V and 6 bases from J, with 11 bases between. CDR3 nucleotides: TGTGCCAGCAGTGCTCGACCAGGCAATGAGCAGTTCTTC. Protein sequence: CASSARPGNEQFF.

J is TRBJ1-2 and V is TRBV19, with 7 bases lining up with TRBD1. The germline gives CDR1 LNHDA, CDR2 SQIVND (reference sequence). V gave up 5 bases and J gave up 1 base; unmatched junction bases: 7. The CDR3 consists of 15 residues. The CDR3 loop is CASSGRDSGNYGYTF. CDR3 in DNA: TGTGCCAGTAGTGGCCGGGACAGTGGTAACTATGGCTACACCTTC.

The gene calls are TRBV2 and TRBJ1-5; perhaps TRBD1 as D (6 bases). The CDR3 is 17 amino acids. V was clipped by 1 base and J by 0 bases, with 13 bases between them. CDR1 SNHLY and CDR2 FYNNEI come from the germline V gene. The CDR3 bases are TGTGCCAGCAGTGAAGTGAGGGGGTTGGGTAGCAATCAGCCCCAGCATTTT. Translated, it gives CASSEVRGLGSNQPQHF.

The V and J genes are TRBV25-1 and TRBJ1-1; possibly TRBD1 for D (6 bases). With 1 base removed from V and 7 bases from J, the gap between germline ends came to 13 bases. This CDR3 region has 14 residues. Germline V lookup: CDR1 MGHDK, CDR2 SYGVNS. The CDR3 nucleotides read TGTGCCAGCAGTGAATCAGGGGAGTCTGATGAAGCTTTCTTT. This gives the protein CASSESGESDEAFF. Looking up the rest from reference TRBV25-1 and TRBJ1-1 gives the full variable domain: EADIYQTPRYLVIGTGKKITLECSQTMGHDKMYWYQQDPGMELHLIHYSYGVNSTEKGDLSSESTVSRIRTEHFPLTLESARPSHTSQYLCASSESGESDEAFFGQGTRLTVV.

The chain recombines TRBV6-6 with TRBJ1-1, with D perhaps matching TRBD1 (6 bases). V was shortened by 6 bases and J by 1 base, with 12 bases between the two germline ends. The CDR3 consists of 14 residues. The V gene's germline CDR1 is MNHNY and CDR2 SVGAGI (reference sequence). The CDR3 protein is CASRQGQQNTEAFF. Written as DNA, the CDR3 is TGTGCCAGCAGGCAGGGACAACAGAACACTGAAGCTTTCTTT.

In DNA, the CDR3 is TGCGCCAGCAGCCCCAACAGCTACGAGCAGTACTTC. This sequence encodes CASSPNSYEQYF. The chain links TRBV4-1 to TRBJ2-7; no firm D call. CDR1 and CDR2 from the germline V gene are MGHRA and YSYEKL. The length of the CDR3 is 12 residues. V gave up 4 bases and J gave up 3 bases, with 7 bases separating them.

The J gene is TRBJ1-5, the V gene TRBV7-8, with unresolved D. V lost 1 base and J 1 base, leaving 8 bases between the germline ends. CDR3 length equals 15 residues. Germline V gene lookup returns CDR1 SGHVS and CDR2 FQNEAQ. The CDR3 spells CASSLGRSSNQPQHF. The CDR3 DNA reads TGTGCCAGCAGCTTAGGGAGGTCGAGCAATCAGCCCCAGCATTTT.

V usage is TRBV11-2 and J usage is TRBJ2-7, with 8 bases fitting TRBD1. Germline assignment: CDR1 SGHAT and CDR2 FQNNGV. The CDR3 has 17 amino acids. The V gene end was trimmed by 5 bases and the J gene end by 5 bases; junction bases not matched to a gene: 17. CDR3 nucleotides: TGTGCCAGCAGCCGCCGCTTGGACAGGGCAACCAACAACGAGCAGTACTTC. This encodes CASSRRLDRATNNEQYF.

The DNA for the CDR3 is TGTGCCAGCAGCTTACCGACAGGGAGTGGCTACACCTTC. Translated, it gives CASSLPTGSGYTF. The gene calls are TRBV7-9 and TRBJ1-2; 7 bases fit TRBD1. Germline loops: CDR1 SEHNR, CDR2 FQNEAQ (reference sequence). V shed 2 bases, J shed 7 bases, and the junction held 4 bases outside the gene matches. The CDR3 loop spans 13 amino acids.

V is TRBV18 and J is TRBJ1-6; D uncertain. This CDR3 region has 17 residues. Between the trimmed V and J ends, which lost 6 bases and 2 bases, there was a span of 17 bases. CDR1 and CDR2 (germline): KGHSH, LQKENI. CDR3 protein: CASSPDQVRTYNSPLHF. For the CDR3, the DNA is TGTGCCAGCTCTCCAGATCAGGTCAGGACCTATAATTCACCCCTCCACTTT.

V usage is TRBV5-1 and J usage is TRBJ1-1; D might be TRBD1 (6 bases). Trimming took off 6 bases at V and 6 bases at J, with 15 bases between the two ends. The germline gives CDR1 SGHRS, CDR2 YFSETQ. The CDR3 has 13 residues. In DNA, the CDR3 is TGCGCCAGCACCGTAGGGGGAGGGGCTGAAGCTTTCTTT. It is translated as CASTVGGGAEAFF. Looking up the rest from reference TRBV5-1 and TRBJ1-1 gives the full variable domain: KAGVTQTPRYLIKTRGQQVTLSCSPISGHRSVSWYQQTPGQGLQFLFEYFSETQRNKGNFPGRFSGRQFSNSRSEMNVSTLELGDSALYLCASTVGGGAEAFFGQGTRLTVV.